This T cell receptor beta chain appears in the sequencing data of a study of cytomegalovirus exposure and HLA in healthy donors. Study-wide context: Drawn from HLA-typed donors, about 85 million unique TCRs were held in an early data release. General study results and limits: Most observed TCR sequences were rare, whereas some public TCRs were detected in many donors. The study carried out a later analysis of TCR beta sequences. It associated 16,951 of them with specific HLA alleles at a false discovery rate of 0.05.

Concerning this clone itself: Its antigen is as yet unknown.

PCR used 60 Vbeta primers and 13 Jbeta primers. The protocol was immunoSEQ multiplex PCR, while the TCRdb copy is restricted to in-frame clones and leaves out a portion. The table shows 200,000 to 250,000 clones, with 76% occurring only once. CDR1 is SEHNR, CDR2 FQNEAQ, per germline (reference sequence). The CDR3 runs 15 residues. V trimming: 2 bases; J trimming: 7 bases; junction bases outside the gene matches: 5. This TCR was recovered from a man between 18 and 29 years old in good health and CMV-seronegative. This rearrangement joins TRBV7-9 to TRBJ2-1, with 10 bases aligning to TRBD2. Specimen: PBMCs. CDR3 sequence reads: CASSLLAGAGNEQFF. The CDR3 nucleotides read TGTGCCAGCAGCTTACTAGCGGGAGCCGGGAATGAGCAGTTCTTC. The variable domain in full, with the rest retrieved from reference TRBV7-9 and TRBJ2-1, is DTGVSQNPRHKITKRGQNVTFRCDPISEHNRLYWYRQTLGQGPEFLTYFQNEAQLEKSRLLSDRFSAERPKGSFSTLEIQRTEQGDSAMYLCASSLLAGAGNEQFFGPGTRLTVL.